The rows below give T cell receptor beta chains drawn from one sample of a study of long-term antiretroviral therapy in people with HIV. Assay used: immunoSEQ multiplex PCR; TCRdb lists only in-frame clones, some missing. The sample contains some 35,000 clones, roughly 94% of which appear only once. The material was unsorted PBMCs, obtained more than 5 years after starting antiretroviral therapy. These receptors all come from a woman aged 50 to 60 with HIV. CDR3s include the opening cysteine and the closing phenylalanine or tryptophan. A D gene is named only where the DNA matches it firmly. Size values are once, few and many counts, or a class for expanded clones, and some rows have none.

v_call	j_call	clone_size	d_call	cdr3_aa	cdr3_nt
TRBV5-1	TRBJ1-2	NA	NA	CASSPSWGAYTF	TGCGCCAGCAGCCCATCCTGGGGCGCCTACACCTTC
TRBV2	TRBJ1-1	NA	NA	CASSREQGTEAFF	TGTGCCAGCAGTAGGGAACAGGGAACTGAAGCTTTCTTT
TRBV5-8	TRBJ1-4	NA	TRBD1	CASSLGGLTGAEEKLFF	TGTGCCAGCAGCTTGGGTGGCCTGACAGGGGCCGAGGAAAAACTGTTTTTT
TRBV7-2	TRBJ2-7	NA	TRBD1	CASSLGRPGGGYEQYF	TGTGCCAGCAGCTTGGGTCGCCCAGGGGGCGGCTACGAGCAGTACTTC
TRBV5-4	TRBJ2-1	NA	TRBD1	CASSLGTDTYNEQFF	TGTGCCAGCAGCCTCGGGACAGATACCTACAATGAGCAGTTCTTC
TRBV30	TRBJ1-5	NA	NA	CAWSLGNRNQPQHF	TGTGCCTGGAGTTTAGGGAATCGCAATCAGCCCCAGCATTTT
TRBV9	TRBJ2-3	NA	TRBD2	CASSVDSGADTQYF	TGTGCCAGCAGCGTAGATAGCGGGGCAGATACGCAGTATTTT
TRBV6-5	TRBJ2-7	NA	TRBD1	CASSIDRGQVEQYF	TGTGCCAGCAGTATCGACAGGGGGCAAGTCGAGCAGTACTTC
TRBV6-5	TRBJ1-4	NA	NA	CASSYGGQYEKLFF	TGTGCCAGCAGTTACGGCGGACAGTATGAAAAACTGTTTTTT
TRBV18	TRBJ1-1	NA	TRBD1	CASSFGTGETEAFF	TGTGCCAGCTCATTCGGGACAGGGGAAACTGAAGCTTTCTTT
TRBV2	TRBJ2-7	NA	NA	CASRARESSYEQYF	TGTGCCAGCAGGGCCAGGGAAAGCTCCTACGAGCAGTACTTC
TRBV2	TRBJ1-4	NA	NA	CASSEALGANEKLFF	TGTGCCAGCAGTGAAGCGCTAGGGGCCAATGAAAAACTGTTTTTT
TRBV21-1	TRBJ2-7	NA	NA	CASSVRLSSYYEQYF	TGTGCCAGCAGCGTAAGACTATCCTCCTACTACGAGCAGTACTTC
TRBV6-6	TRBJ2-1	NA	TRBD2	CASRRTSGVNEQFF	TGTGCCAGCAGACGGACTAGCGGGGTAAATGAGCAGTTCTTC
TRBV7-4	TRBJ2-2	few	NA	CASSFYDGTGELFF	TGTGCCAGCAGCTTTTATGACGGCACCGGGGAGCTGTTTTTT
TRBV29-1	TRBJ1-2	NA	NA	CSVTPQGYGYTF	TGCAGCGTGACCCCTCAGGGCTATGGCTACACCTTC
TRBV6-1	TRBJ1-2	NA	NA	CASSRGADYGYTF	TGTGCCAGCAGTAGGGGGGCTGACTATGGCTACACCTTC
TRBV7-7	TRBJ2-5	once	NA	CASSLDDQETQYF	TGTGCTAGCAGCTTAGACGACCAAGAGACCCAGTACTTC
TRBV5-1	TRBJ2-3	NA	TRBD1	CASSLTGGSTDTQYF	TGCGCCAGCAGCTTGACAGGGGGTAGCACAGATACGCAGTATTTT
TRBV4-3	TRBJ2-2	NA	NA	CASSQASGTGELFF	TGCGCCAGCAGCCAAGCAAGTGGAACCGGGGAGCTGTTTTTT
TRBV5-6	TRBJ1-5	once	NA	CASSAGRWGQPQHF	TGTGCCAGCAGCGCAGGGAGATGGGGTCAGCCCCAGCATTTT
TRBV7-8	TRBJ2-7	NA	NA	CASSILRYEQYF	TGTGCCAGCAGCATCCTCCGCTACGAGCAGTACTTC
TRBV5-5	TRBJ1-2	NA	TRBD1	CASSLGIGGADGYTF	TGTGCCAGCAGCTTGGGAATAGGGGGCGCAGATGGCTACACCTTC
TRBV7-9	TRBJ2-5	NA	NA	CASSLRTAYQETQYF	TGTGCCAGCAGCTTAAGGACGGCGTACCAAGAGACCCAGTACTTC
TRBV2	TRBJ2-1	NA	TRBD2	CASSEALPRLAGGEQFF	TGTGCCAGCAGTGAAGCGCTTCCGCGACTAGCGGGGGGTGAGCAGTTCTTC
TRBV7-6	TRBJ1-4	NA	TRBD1	CASSLGTGLDEKLFF	TGTGCCAGCAGCTTGGGGACAGGGTTGGATGAAAAACTGTTTTTT
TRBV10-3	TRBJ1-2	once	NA	CAISEPGPSDRYGYTF	TGTGCCATCAGTGAGCCCGGACCGTCAGACCGCTATGGCTACACCTTC
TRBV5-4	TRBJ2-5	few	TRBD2	CASSSGLAGPEKTQYF	TGTGCCAGCAGCTCAGGACTAGCGGGGCCTGAGAAGACCCAGTACTTC
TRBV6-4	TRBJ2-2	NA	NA	CASSAREASGELFF	TGTGCCAGCAGCGCTAGGGAGGCATCCGGGGAGCTGTTTTTT
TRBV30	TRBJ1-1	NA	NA	CARMADRNTEAFF	TGTGCCCGGATGGCGGACAGGAACACTGAAGCTTTCTTT
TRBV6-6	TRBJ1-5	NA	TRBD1	CASKRQGLSNQPQHF	TGTGCCAGCAAGAGACAGGGGTTAAGCAATCAGCCCCAGCATTTT
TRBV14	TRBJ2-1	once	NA	CASSHRVGSSYNEQFF	TGTGCCAGCAGCCATAGGGTCGGTAGCTCCTACAATGAGCAGTTCTTC
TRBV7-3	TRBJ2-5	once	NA	CASSKRGAGSLETQYF	TGTGCCAGCAGCAAAAGGGGGGCGGGTTCCTTAGAGACCCAGTACTTC
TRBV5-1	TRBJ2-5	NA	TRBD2	CASSLGTSGTETQYF	TGCGCCAGCAGCTTGGGGACTAGCGGGACTGAGACCCAGTACTTC
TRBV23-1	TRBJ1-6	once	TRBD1	CASTYTGQGPTSYNSPLHF	TGCGCCAGCACCTATACCGGACAGGGGCCGACCTCCTATAATTCACCCCTCCACTTT
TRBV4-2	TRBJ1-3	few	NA	CASSQDLLDSPSGNTIYF	TGTGCCAGCAGCCAAGATCTTCTCGACAGCCCTTCTGGAAACACCATATATTTT
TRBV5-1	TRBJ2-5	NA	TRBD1	CASTKTGEETQYF	TGCGCCAGCACCAAGACAGGGGAAGAGACCCAGTACTTC
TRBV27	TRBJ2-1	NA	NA	CASSLGSNEQFF	TGTGCCAGCAGTTTAGGTTCCAATGAGCAGTTCTTC
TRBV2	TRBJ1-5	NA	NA	CASGNPDKSNQPQHF	TGTGCCAGCGGCAATCCGGATAAAAGCAATCAGCCCCAGCATTTT
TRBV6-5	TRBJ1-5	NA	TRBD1	CASSYTWGQGNQPQHF	TGTGCCAGCAGTTACACCTGGGGACAGGGTAATCAGCCCCAGCATTTT
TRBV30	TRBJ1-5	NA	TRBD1	CAWSDSGGGQPQHF	TGTGCCTGGAGTGACTCAGGGGGCGGACAGCCCCAGCATTTT
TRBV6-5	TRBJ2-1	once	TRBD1	CASSYQSGTGDYEQFF	TGTGCCAGCAGTTACCAATCCGGGACAGGGGATTATGAGCAGTTCTTC
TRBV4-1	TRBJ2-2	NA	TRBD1	CASSQTDRGTGELFF	TGCGCCAGCAGCCAGACCGACAGGGGGACCGGGGAGCTGTTTTTT
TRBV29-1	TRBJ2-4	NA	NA	CSGLAKNIQYF	TGCAGCGGATTAGCCAAAAACATTCAGTACTTC
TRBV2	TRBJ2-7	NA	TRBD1	CASRRQGSSYEQYF	TGTGCCAGCAGGCGACAGGGCTCGTCCTACGAGCAGTACTTC
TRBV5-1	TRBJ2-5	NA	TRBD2	CASSVTSGGAVTQYF	TGCGCCAGCAGCGTGACTAGCGGGGGGGCCGTGACCCAGTACTTC
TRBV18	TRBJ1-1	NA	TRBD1	CASSRGDRGGSTEAFF	TGTGCCAGCTCTCGCGGGGACAGGGGAGGGAGCACTGAAGCTTTCTTT
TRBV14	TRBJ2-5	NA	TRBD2	CASSQDPGLAQTQYF	TGTGCCAGCAGCCAAGACCCCGGACTAGCGCAGACCCAGTACTTC
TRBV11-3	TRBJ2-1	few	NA	CASSTGTAGSYNEQFF	TGTGCCAGCAGCACCGGGACAGCGGGCTCCTACAATGAGCAGTTCTTC
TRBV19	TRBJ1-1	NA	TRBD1	CASSNRGVTEAFF	TGTGCCAGTAGTAACAGGGGAGTGACTGAAGCTTTCTTT
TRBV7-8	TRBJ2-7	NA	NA	CASSPGQYLYEQYF	TGTGCCAGCAGCCCCGGACAGTACCTATACGAGCAGTACTTC
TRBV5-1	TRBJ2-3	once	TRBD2	CASSSGLAGSTDTQYF	TGCGCCAGCAGCTCGGGACTAGCGGGTAGCACAGATACGCAGTATTTT
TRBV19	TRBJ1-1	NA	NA	CASSPRAGGNTEAFF	TGTGCCAGTAGTCCAAGAGCCGGGGGTAACACTGAAGCTTTCTTT
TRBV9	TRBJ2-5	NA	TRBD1	CASSVLLQGDQETQYF	TGTGCCAGCAGCGTTCTTCTACAGGGGGACCAAGAGACCCAGTACTTC
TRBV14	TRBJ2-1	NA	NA	CASSQLLSSYNEQFF	TGTGCCAGCAGCCAGTTGCTAAGCTCCTACAATGAGCAGTTCTTC
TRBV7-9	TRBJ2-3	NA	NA	CASSRLGDTQYF	TGTGCCAGCAGTCGACTAGGTGATACGCAGTATTTT
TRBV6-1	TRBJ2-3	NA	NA	CASSEGRRITRTDTQYF	TGTGCCAGCAGTGAAGGTAGGCGGATAACGCGCACAGATACGCAGTATTTT
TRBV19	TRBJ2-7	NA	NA	CASSQPRQALLYEQYF	TGTGCCAGTAGCCAGCCCAGACAGGCGTTACTTTACGAGCAGTACTTC
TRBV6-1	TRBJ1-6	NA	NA	CASSERVSPLHF	TGTGCCAGCAGTGAAAGGGTTTCACCCCTCCACTTT
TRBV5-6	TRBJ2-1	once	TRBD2	CASSLGLAGNNEQFF	TGTGCCAGCAGCTTGGGGCTAGCGGGGAACAATGAGCAGTTCTTC